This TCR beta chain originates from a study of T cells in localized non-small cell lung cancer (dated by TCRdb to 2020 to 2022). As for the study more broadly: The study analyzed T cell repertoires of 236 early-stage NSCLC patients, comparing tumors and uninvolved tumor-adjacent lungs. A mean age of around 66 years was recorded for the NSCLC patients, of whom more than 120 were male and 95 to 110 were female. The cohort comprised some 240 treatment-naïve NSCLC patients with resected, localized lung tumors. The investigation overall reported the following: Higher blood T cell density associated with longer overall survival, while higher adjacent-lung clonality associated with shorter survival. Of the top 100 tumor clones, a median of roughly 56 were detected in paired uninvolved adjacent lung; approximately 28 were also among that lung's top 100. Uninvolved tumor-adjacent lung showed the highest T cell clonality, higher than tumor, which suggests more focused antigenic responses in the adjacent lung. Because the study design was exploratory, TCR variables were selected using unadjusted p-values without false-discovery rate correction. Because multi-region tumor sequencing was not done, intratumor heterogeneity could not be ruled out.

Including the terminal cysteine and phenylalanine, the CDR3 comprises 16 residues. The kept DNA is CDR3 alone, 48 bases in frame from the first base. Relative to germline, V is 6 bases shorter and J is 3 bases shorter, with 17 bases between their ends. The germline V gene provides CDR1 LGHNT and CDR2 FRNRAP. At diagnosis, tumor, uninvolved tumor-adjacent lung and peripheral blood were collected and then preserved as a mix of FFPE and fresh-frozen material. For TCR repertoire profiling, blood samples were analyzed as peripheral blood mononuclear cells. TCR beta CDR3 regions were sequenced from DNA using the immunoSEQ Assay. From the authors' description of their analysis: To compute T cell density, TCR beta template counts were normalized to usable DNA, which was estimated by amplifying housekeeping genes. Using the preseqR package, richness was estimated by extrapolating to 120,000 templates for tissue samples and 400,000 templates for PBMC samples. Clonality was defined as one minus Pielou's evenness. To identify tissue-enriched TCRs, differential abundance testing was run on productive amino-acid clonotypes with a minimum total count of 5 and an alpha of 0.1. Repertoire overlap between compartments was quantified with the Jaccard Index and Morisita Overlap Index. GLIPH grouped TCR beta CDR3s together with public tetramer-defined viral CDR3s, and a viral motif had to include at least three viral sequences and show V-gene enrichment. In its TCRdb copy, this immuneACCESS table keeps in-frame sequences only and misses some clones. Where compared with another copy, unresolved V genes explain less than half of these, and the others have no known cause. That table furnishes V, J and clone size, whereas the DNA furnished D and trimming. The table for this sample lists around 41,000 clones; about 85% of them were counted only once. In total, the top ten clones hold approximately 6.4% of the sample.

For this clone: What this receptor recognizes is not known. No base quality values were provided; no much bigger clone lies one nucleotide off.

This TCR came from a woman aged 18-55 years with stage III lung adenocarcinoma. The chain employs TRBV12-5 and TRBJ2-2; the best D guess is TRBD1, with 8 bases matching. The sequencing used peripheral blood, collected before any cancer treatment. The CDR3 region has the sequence CASGPGGQAYTGELFF. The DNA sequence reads TGTGCTAGTGGCCCGGGGGGACAGGCGTACACCGGGGAGCTGTTTTTT. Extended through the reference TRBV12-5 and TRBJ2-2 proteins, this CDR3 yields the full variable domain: DARVTQTPRHKVTEMGQEVTMRCQPILGHNTVFWYRQTMMQGLELLAYFRNRAPLDDSGMPKDRFSAEMPDATLATLKIQPSEPRDSAVYFCASGPGGQAYTGELFFGEGSRLTVL.